This entry is about one T cell receptor (beta chain). Its antigen remains unknown. These data come from a study of shared clonotypes between healthy human individuals. A deep-level run was used for the assay. The assay was immunoSEQ multiplex PCR, and TCRdb's table has in-frame clones only and misses some. The data contain about 470,000 clones, roughly 77% of them singletons. Study conclusions and caveats: Researchers sampled only blood; tissue repertoires likely differ.

The receptor's source is a woman in her forties in good health. Some clones in this sample may be carry-over from other donors' samples. The sequencing sample was made of PBMCs.

The CDR3 loop reads CASSQTRGPGHTQYF. As DNA, the CDR3 is TGTGCCAGCAGTCAGACCCGGGGCCCGGGGCATACGCAGTATTTT. This chain links TRBV28 with TRBJ2-3, with D perhaps assigned TRBD1 or TRBD2 (5 bases each). Per germline, CDR1 MDHEN and CDR2 SYDVKM. CDR3 length equals 15 residues. V gave up 5 bases and J gave up 7 bases, with 19 bases separating them.